This record concerns one T cell receptor beta chain sequence. The antigen is not known. The V gene's germline CDR1 is DFQATT and CDR2 SNEGSKA (reference sequence). Trimming cost V 0 bases and J 6 bases, with 15 bases left between them. The CDR3 extends over 14 amino acids. This sample was taken from a study of response to subunit inactivated influenza vaccine. TCRdb independently ran MiXCR on the RT-PCR reads; one entry per CDR3 protein. Of about 500,000 distinct CDR3 sequences listed, about 15% are singletons. Findings and limits, study-wide: Authors suggested each seasonal influenza vaccination recruits few new T cells.

The sequence was collected from a man aged 50 to 69 who received an inactivated influenza vaccine. V usage is TRBV20-1 and J usage is TRBJ2-7; D perhaps matches TRBD2 (6 bases). The sequencing used CD4+ T cells sorted from PBMCs, collected less than 30 months after vaccination. The CDR3 coding sequence is TGCAGTGCTAGAGATCGGGCTAGCGATAGCGAGCAGTACTTC. This encodes CSARDRASDSEQYF.